This T cell receptor beta chain was identified in a study of Graves' ophthalmopathy and Graves' hyperthyroidism. Study-wide results and caveats: Blood also harbored most expanded thyroid clonotypes above 0.001 frequency. As the model predicted ophthalmopathy progression, it achieved a sensitivity of approximately 65% and a specificity of more than 72%.

A volume of over 9 ml of fresh peripheral blood supplied the PBMCs. Investigators amplified TCR beta CDR3 regions from RNA transcripts. The authors performed first-round RT-PCR with HTBI primers and then a second-round multiplex PCR. TCRdb analysed the multiplex PCR reads with MiXCR anew, one entry per CDR3 protein. Of about 400,000 distinct CDR3 sequences in the sample, around 18% were seen once. A few counts support this clonotype. Its antigen remains unidentified. This TCR derives from a woman aged 18-29 years with Graves' ophthalmopathy. Material for sequencing was peripheral blood.

The CDR3 nucleotides read TGTGCCAGCGCACCCGGACGGACAGCCAGTTATAGCAATCAGCCCCAGCATTTT. It yields the protein CASAPGRTASYSNQPQHF. The V call is TRBV6-2 or TRBV6-3, the J call TRBJ1-5; TRBD1 is a possible D gene (6 bases). Germline CDR1 MNHEY, CDR2 SVGEGT. With 8 bases removed from V and 0 bases from J, the gap between germline ends came to 23 bases. There are 18 residues in the CDR3.